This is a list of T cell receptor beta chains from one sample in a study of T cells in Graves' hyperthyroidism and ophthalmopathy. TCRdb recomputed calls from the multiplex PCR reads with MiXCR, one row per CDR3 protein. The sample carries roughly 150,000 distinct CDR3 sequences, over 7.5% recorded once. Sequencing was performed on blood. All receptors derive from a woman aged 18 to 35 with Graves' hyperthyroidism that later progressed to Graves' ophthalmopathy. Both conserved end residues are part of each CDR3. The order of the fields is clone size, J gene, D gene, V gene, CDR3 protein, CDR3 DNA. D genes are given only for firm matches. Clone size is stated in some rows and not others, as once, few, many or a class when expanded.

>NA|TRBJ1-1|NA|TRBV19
CASMRRAEAFF
TGTGCCAGCATGAGGAGAGCTGAAGCTTTCTTT
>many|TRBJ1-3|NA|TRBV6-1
CASRPPRGSGNTIYF
TGTGCCAGCAGACCTCCTAGGGGCTCTGGAAACACCATATATTTT
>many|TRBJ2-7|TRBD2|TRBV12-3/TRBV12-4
CASSPGASGASYEQYF
TGTGCCAGCAGTCCTGGGGCTAGCGGGGCATCCTACGAGCAGTACTTC
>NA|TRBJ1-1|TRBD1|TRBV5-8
CASSFSGTGGLTTEAFF
TGTGCCAGCAGCTTTTCCGGGACAGGGGGCTTGACCACTGAAGCTTTCTTT
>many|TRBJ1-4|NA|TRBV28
CASNSGDPNEKLFF
TGTGCCAGCAACTCCGGGGATCCTAATGAAAAACTGTTTTTT
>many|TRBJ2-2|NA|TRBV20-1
CSARARAVTGELFF
TGCAGTGCTAGAGCTCGGGCGGTCACCGGGGAGCTGTTTTTT
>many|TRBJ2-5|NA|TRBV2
CASTNQGRETQYF
TGTGCCAGCACAAACCAGGGGCGGGAGACCCAGTACTTC
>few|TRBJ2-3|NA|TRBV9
CASSVEGGDEDTQYF
TGTGCCAGCAGCGTAGAAGGGGGTGACGAAGATACGCAGTATTTT
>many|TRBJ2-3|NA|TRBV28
CATRRGTDTQYF
TGTGCCACCAGACGGGGCACAGATACGCAGTATTTT
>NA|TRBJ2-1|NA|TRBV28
CASSLPRVLGNEQFF
TGTGCCAGCAGTTTACCCAGGGTTCTAGGTAATGAGCAGTTCTTC
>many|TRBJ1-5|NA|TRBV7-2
CASKYRVNQPQHF
TGTGCCAGCAAGTACAGGGTCAATCAGCCCCAGCATTTT